This is a list of T cell receptor beta chains from one sample in a study of T cell changes during pregnancy in multiple sclerosis. Sequenced by immunoSEQ multiplex PCR; TCRdb stores in-frame clones only, minus some. The table has around 48,000 clones, 92% seen once. The source was CD4+ T cells from peripheral blood mononuclear cells, collected in the third trimester of pregnancy. The receptors were sampled from a female donor with multiple sclerosis, enrolled in a pregnancy study. Each CDR3 is given with its conserved first and last residue. Each record gives: J gene, V gene, clone size, D gene, CDR3 protein, CDR3 DNA. A D gene is named only where the DNA matches it firmly. Clone size is not always given. Where it is, it says once, few, many or a class for expanded clones.

j_call: TRBJ1-5
v_call: TRBV5-1
clone_size: once
d_call: TRBD1
cdr3_aa: CASSETGLHQPQHF
cdr3_nt: TGCGCCAGCAGCGAGACAGGGCTTCATCAGCCCCAGCATTTT

j_call: TRBJ1-1
v_call: TRBV5-4
clone_size: -
d_call: -
cdr3_aa: CASSLEREGAEAFF
cdr3_nt: TGTGCCAGCAGCTTGGAACGGGAGGGCGCTGAAGCTTTCTTT

j_call: TRBJ2-5
v_call: TRBV28
clone_size: -
d_call: TRBD1
cdr3_aa: CASTPGTGETQYF
cdr3_nt: TGTGCCAGTACTCCCGGGACAGGGGAGACCCAGTACTTC

j_call: TRBJ2-1
v_call: TRBV6-4
clone_size: -
d_call: TRBD2
cdr3_aa: CASSLAGGYDEQFF
cdr3_nt: TGTGCCAGCAGTCTAGCGGGAGGGTATGATGAGCAGTTCTTC

j_call: TRBJ2-2
v_call: TRBV25-1
clone_size: -
d_call: TRBD1
cdr3_aa: CASSKTGGKTGELFF
cdr3_nt: TGTGCCAGCAGTAAGACAGGGGGCAAGACCGGGGAGCTGTTTTTT

j_call: TRBJ2-2
v_call: TRBV19
clone_size: medium-sized
d_call: -
cdr3_aa: CASRGATTGELFF
cdr3_nt: TGTGCCAGTAGGGGGGCGACCACCGGGGAGCTGTTTTTT

j_call: TRBJ2-1
v_call: TRBV19
clone_size: -
d_call: TRBD2
cdr3_aa: CASSIRSPGLADYNEQFF
cdr3_nt: TGTGCCAGTAGTATAAGATCACCGGGACTAGCGGACTACAATGAGCAGTTCTTC

j_call: TRBJ2-3
v_call: TRBV19
clone_size: -
d_call: -
cdr3_aa: CASSIGGALSTDTQYF
cdr3_nt: TGTGCCAGTAGTATAGGAGGAGCGCTTAGCACAGATACGCAGTATTTT

j_call: TRBJ2-3
v_call: TRBV6-5
clone_size: -
d_call: -
cdr3_aa: CASSIGQGTQYF
cdr3_nt: TGTGCCAGCAGCATAGGGCAGGGTACGCAGTATTTT

j_call: TRBJ2-3
v_call: TRBV19
clone_size: -
d_call: TRBD2
cdr3_aa: CASSTTSGVTDTQYF
cdr3_nt: TGTGCCAGTAGTACTACTAGCGGAGTCACAGATACGCAGTATTTT

j_call: TRBJ1-3
v_call: TRBV7-2
clone_size: -
d_call: -
cdr3_aa: CASSSKADSGNTIYF
cdr3_nt: TGTGCCAGCAGTTCTAAAGCTGACTCTGGAAACACCATATATTTT

j_call: TRBJ2-5
v_call: TRBV6-5
clone_size: -
d_call: -
cdr3_aa: CASSPTSRETQYF
cdr3_nt: TGTGCCAGCAGCCCGACTAGTCGCGAGACCCAGTACTTC

j_call: TRBJ2-7
v_call: TRBV27
clone_size: -
d_call: TRBD1
cdr3_aa: CASRRDRGRYEQYF
cdr3_nt: TGTGCCAGCAGGAGGGACAGGGGGCGATACGAGCAGTACTTC

j_call: TRBJ1-2
v_call: TRBV2
clone_size: -
d_call: -
cdr3_aa: CASSEARGPGYTF
cdr3_nt: TGTGCCAGCAGTGAAGCGCGGGGGCCCGGCTACACCTTC

j_call: TRBJ2-7
v_call: TRBV27
clone_size: -
d_call: -
cdr3_aa: CASSFSYDSYEQYF
cdr3_nt: TGTGCCAGCAGTTTTAGTTATGACTCCTACGAGCAGTACTTC

j_call: TRBJ2-1
v_call: TRBV2
clone_size: -
d_call: -
cdr3_aa: CASSRVRAGHNEQFF
cdr3_nt: TGTGCCAGCAGTCGGGTTCGGGCGGGTCACAATGAGCAGTTCTTC

j_call: TRBJ2-1
v_call: TRBV7-2
clone_size: -
d_call: TRBD2
cdr3_aa: CASSLALAGATYNEQFF
cdr3_nt: TGTGCCAGCAGCTTAGCACTAGCGGGAGCTACCTACAATGAGCAGTTCTTC

j_call: TRBJ1-2
v_call: TRBV28
clone_size: -
d_call: TRBD1
cdr3_aa: CASRPLLGDREGIGYTF
cdr3_nt: TGTGCCAGCAGACCCCTGCTAGGGGACAGGGAGGGCATTGGCTACACCTTC

j_call: TRBJ2-7
v_call: TRBV6-1
clone_size: -
d_call: TRBD1
cdr3_aa: CASRTGQGTYEQYF
cdr3_nt: TGTGCCAGCAGGACGGGACAGGGGACCTACGAGCAGTACTTC

j_call: TRBJ1-2
v_call: TRBV5-1
clone_size: -
d_call: -
cdr3_aa: CASSLSVSSGYTF
cdr3_nt: TGCGCCAGCAGCTTGTCCGTCAGTTCAGGGTACACCTTC

j_call: TRBJ2-3
v_call: TRBV9
clone_size: -
d_call: TRBD2
cdr3_aa: CASSDKLAGGTDTQYF
cdr3_nt: TGTGCCAGCAGTGATAAACTAGCGGGAGGCACAGATACGCAGTATTTT

j_call: TRBJ1-2
v_call: TRBV5-4
clone_size: -
d_call: TRBD1
cdr3_aa: CASSHLGQGEGYTF
cdr3_nt: TGTGCCAGCAGCCACCTCGGACAGGGGGAGGGCTACACCTTC

j_call: TRBJ2-7
v_call: TRBV11-2
clone_size: -
d_call: TRBD2
cdr3_aa: CASSPGGVWGPLYEQYF
cdr3_nt: TGTGCCAGCAGCCCGGGAGGGGTGTGGGGCCCACTTTACGAGCAGTACTTC

j_call: TRBJ2-7
v_call: TRBV11-3
clone_size: -
d_call: TRBD2
cdr3_aa: CASSLGGSSYEQYF
cdr3_nt: TGTGCCAGCAGCTTAGGCGGGAGCTCCTACGAGCAGTACTTC

j_call: TRBJ2-1
v_call: TRBV5-1
clone_size: -
d_call: TRBD2
cdr3_aa: CASSAGTSGRYNEQFF
cdr3_nt: TGCGCCAGCAGTGCCGGGACTAGCGGGCGGTACAATGAGCAGTTCTTC

j_call: TRBJ2-3
v_call: TRBV19
clone_size: once
d_call: -
cdr3_aa: CASSATGGPDTQYF
cdr3_nt: TGTGCCAGTAGTGCTACCGGCGGCCCAGATACGCAGTATTTT

j_call: TRBJ1-3
v_call: TRBV4-1
clone_size: -
d_call: -
cdr3_aa: CASSLQDKGNTIYF
cdr3_nt: TGCGCCAGCAGTCTACAGGATAAAGGAAACACCATATATTTT

j_call: TRBJ2-1
v_call: TRBV7-8
clone_size: -
d_call: -
cdr3_aa: CASSPALSENRFF
cdr3_nt: TGTGCCAGCAGCCCAGCACTTAGCGAGAATCGGTTCTTC

j_call: TRBJ2-5
v_call: TRBV19
clone_size: -
d_call: -
cdr3_aa: CATRERLATNLGETQYF
cdr3_nt: TGTGCCACTCGAGAACGGCTAGCGACAAACTTGGGGGAGACCCAGTACTTC

j_call: TRBJ2-5
v_call: TRBV2
clone_size: -
d_call: TRBD1
cdr3_aa: CASSEERGRGETQYF
cdr3_nt: TGTGCCAGCAGTGAGGAAAGGGGGCGAGGAGAGACCCAGTACTTC

j_call: TRBJ2-7
v_call: TRBV28
clone_size: -
d_call: TRBD2
cdr3_aa: CASRPSGKAYEQYF
cdr3_nt: TGTGCCAGCAGACCGAGCGGGAAGGCCTACGAGCAGTACTTC

j_call: TRBJ2-7
v_call: TRBV27
clone_size: -
d_call: TRBD2
cdr3_aa: CASSSRSGRARYYEQYF
cdr3_nt: TGTGCCAGCAGCTCGAGGAGCGGGAGGGCCCGTTATTACGAGCAGTACTTC

j_call: TRBJ2-1
v_call: TRBV18
clone_size: -
d_call: TRBD2
cdr3_aa: CASSRFRGDNEQFF
cdr3_nt: TGTGCCAGCTCAAGATTTCGGGGGGACAATGAGCAGTTCTTC

j_call: TRBJ2-4
v_call: TRBV7-2
clone_size: -
d_call: TRBD2
cdr3_aa: CASSRSAGTEGAKNIQYF
cdr3_nt: TGTGCCAGCAGCCGCTCAGCGGGAACCGAGGGAGCCAAAAACATTCAGTACTTC

j_call: TRBJ2-7
v_call: TRBV7-2
clone_size: -
d_call: TRBD2
cdr3_aa: CASSTTPLAVVDEQYF
cdr3_nt: TGTGCCAGCAGCACTACCCCACTAGCGGTGGTTGACGAGCAGTACTTC

j_call: TRBJ2-3
v_call: TRBV18
clone_size: -
d_call: -
cdr3_aa: CASFTAADTQYF
cdr3_nt: TGTGCCAGCTTCACAGCGGCAGATACGCAGTATTTT

j_call: TRBJ2-5
v_call: TRBV5-6
clone_size: -
d_call: TRBD1
cdr3_aa: CASSFGTGETQYF
cdr3_nt: TGTGCCAGCAGCTTCGGGACAGGAGAGACCCAGTACTTC

j_call: TRBJ1-1
v_call: TRBV28
clone_size: -
d_call: -
cdr3_aa: CASRSTEAFF
cdr3_nt: TGTGCCAGCCGTAGCACTGAAGCTTTCTTT

j_call: TRBJ2-1
v_call: TRBV28
clone_size: -
d_call: TRBD2
cdr3_aa: CASSSSGSGYNEQFF
cdr3_nt: TGTGCCAGCAGTTCTAGCGGGAGTGGGTACAATGAGCAGTTCTTC

j_call: TRBJ2-2
v_call: TRBV19
clone_size: few
d_call: -
cdr3_aa: CASSIAPSRNTGELFF
cdr3_nt: TGTGCCAGTAGTATAGCTCCTAGCAGGAACACCGGGGAGCTGTTTTTT